The rows below give T cell receptor beta chains drawn from one sample of a study of T cells in Graves' hyperthyroidism and ophthalmopathy. TCRdb re-called the multiplex PCR reads through MiXCR, storing one row per CDR3 protein. This table has hundreds of thousands of distinct CDR3 sequences, roughly 15% appearing once. The specimen was blood. These TCRs come from a woman between 25 and 40 years old with Graves' hyperthyroidism. CDR3s include the opening cysteine and the closing phenylalanine or tryptophan.

v_call cdr3_aa
TRBV6-1 CASSLSGLAGEQYF
TRBV3-1 CASSPGHLSNQPQHF
TRBV2 CASSENRQRVQPQHF
TRBV18 CASSRGDLMNTEAFF
TRBV2 CASSVRRARQETQYF
TRBV28 CASERAGYNYGYTF
TRBV20-1 CSARDRVSIHEQFF
TRBV14 CASSQVVGGDTEAFF
TRBV7-3 CASSLDLGSNEQFF
TRBV19 CASGYPQGYEQYF
TRBV18 CTSSPGTGSTGELFF
TRBV12-3/TRBV12-4 CASRDRQGGTEAFF
TRBV3-1 CASSQDIRRQGAKDGYTF
TRBV28 CAIRVARDPRHTQYF
TRBV29-1 CSVHAPFDQGGSYNEQFF
TRBV18 CASSFATSGNTGELFF
TRBV11-2 CASSHGSTGELFF
TRBV2 CASSGGLGNYEQYF
TRBV12-3/TRBV12-4 CASSLPANYGYTF
TRBV28 CASRGPGLAGVSYEQYF
TRBV5-1 CASSLGGPDGQPQHF
TRBV27 CASSSLGFMNTEAFF
TRBV18 CASSPQGQGPSYEQYF
TRBV2 CASSAGTGYLPQYF
TRBV28 CASRSGQGREQYF
TRBV29-1 CSVEAHVAAGGGYTF
TRBV2 CAIGRNNQPQHF
TRBV7-2 CASSPLTGGDRNEQFF
TRBV29-1 CSVGSRGVGTQYF
TRBV6-5 CASSSRTSGKYEQYF
TRBV6-2/TRBV6-3 CASSYGWDFSYNEQFF
TRBV6-9 CASSYRDSTGNTIYF
TRBV9 CASSVGVGGNQPQHF
TRBV5-6 CASSSWMGGYVSSYEQYF
TRBV5-1 CASSTGLDTGELLF
TRBV9 CASSVQPGQSYEQYF
TRBV9 CASSVGGTEYNEQFF
TRBV7-9 CASRYPFGGGYNEQFF
TRBV7-2 CASSSLGGGETQYF
TRBV2 CASSENPYNEQFF
TRBV18 CASSLRRLGYQNTEAFF
TRBV6-1 CATQGTIRREQYF
TRBV24-1 CATSDPQGNLRETQYF
TRBV5-5 CASSIYRGTDYEQYF
TRBV2 CASSQQETQYF